Listed here are 11 T cell receptor beta chains from one sample, sequenced in a study of T-cell reconstitution after alpha-beta-depleted transplantation in children. Using unique molecular identifiers, the investigators prepared the TCRbeta library. TCRdb called the PCR reads again in MiXCR, with one record for every CDR3 protein. The table has 450,000 to 600,000 distinct CDR3 sequences, about 16% seen once. This sample comprised PBMCs from the stem cell graft donor, obtained from the stem cell graft. These receptors all come from a human donor who donated a stem cell graft to a child with acute lymphoblastic leukemia.

This clonotype was counted a few times. The chain recombines TRBV5-1 with TRBJ1-1, with a possible D match to TRBD1 (5 bases). CDR3 length: 16 amino acids. V lost 4 bases, J lost 3 bases, and 19 bases lay in between. CDR1 SGHRS and CDR2 YFSETQ come from the germline V gene. CDR3 amino acids: CASSRKGGGADTEAFF. For the CDR3, the DNA is TGCGCCAGCAGCCGCAAGGGCGGGGGTGCTGACACTGAAGCTTTCTTT.

The chain employs TRBV5-1 and TRBJ2-2; D is ambiguous. Germline V gene data show CDR1 as SGHRS and CDR2 as YFSETQ. Trimming took off 4 bases at V and 9 bases at J, with 13 bases between the two ends. The CDR3 covers 13 residues. CDR3 nucleotides: TGCGCCAGCAGCCCAAGCGAACTGAGGGAGCTGTTTTTT. Residues: CASSPSELRELFF.

The J gene is TRBJ1-1, the V gene TRBV5-5, with D unclear. V gave up 0 bases and J gave up 3 bases, with 9 bases separating them. The length of the CDR3 is 14 residues. Germline V gene sequence: CDR1 SGHKS, CDR2 YYEKEE (reference sequence). In DNA, the CDR3 is TGTGCCAGCAGCTTGGCCTGGCGGGACACTGAAGCTTTCTTT. It yields the protein CASSLAWRDTEAFF.

This clonotype was picked up a small number of times. The chain carries TRBV18 and TRBJ2-1; 8 bases line up with TRBD2. The CDR3 covers 15 residues. Germline lookup yields CDR1 KGHSH and CDR2 LQKENI. Trimming removed 5 bases from V and 7 bases from J; junction bases left unmatched: 10. The CDR3 nucleotides are TGTGCCAGCTCAAGGGTAGCGGGGCTTATGAATGAGCAGTTCTTC. This sequence encodes CASSRVAGLMNEQFF. Full variable domain (missing parts from reference TRBV18 and TRBJ2-1): NAGVMQNPRHLVRRRGQEARLRCSPMKGHSHVYWYRQLPEEGLKFMVYLQKENIIDESGMPKERFSAEFPKEGPSILRIQQVVRGDSAAYFCASSRVAGLMNEQFFGPGTRLTVL.

This clonotype was observed a few times. The chain couples TRBV12-5 to TRBJ2-1; unclear D gene. The ends were cut back, 3 bases at V and 10 bases at J, with 10 bases in the middle. This CDR3 comprises 12 residues. The germline V gene has CDR1 LGHNT and CDR2 FRNRAP. Here the CDR3 DNA reads TGTGCTAGTGGTTTTCCCGCCGCGGAGCAGTTCTTC. Translating gives CASGFPAAEQFF.

This clonotype was seen only a few times. CDR3 region: CASSLRAGGGNEQFF. The CDR3 nucleotides read TGTGCCAGCAGTTTAAGGGCAGGGGGTGGTAATGAGCAGTTCTTC. The chain has TRBV27 and TRBJ2-1; 7 bases agree with TRBD1. The CDR3 consists of 15 residues. Trimming cost V 2 bases and J 7 bases; bases outside gene matches: 8. Germline CDR1 reads MNHEY; CDR2 reads SMNVEV (reference sequence).

The rearrangement joins TRBV6-5 to TRBJ2-7; 8 bases fit TRBD2. The germline V gene encodes CDR1 MNHEY and CDR2 SVGAGI. This CDR3 region has 13 residues. V trimming: 1 base; J trimming: 5 bases; junction bases outside the gene matches: 1. The CDR3 here is CASSYFGGDEQYF. The DNA for the CDR3 is TGTGCCAGCAGTTACTTCGGGGGGGACGAGCAGTACTTC.

This chain connects TRBV7-8 to TRBJ2-1; the D gene is possibly TRBD2 (6 bases). Germline loops: CDR1 SGHVS, CDR2 FQNEAQ. CDR3 size: 16 residues. The V and J ends lost 1 base and 2 bases respectively, with 12 bases between them. The CDR3 nucleotides are TGTGCCAGCAGCTTAGGTGGAGGACTAACCTACAATGAGCAGTTCTTC. It specifies CASSLGGGLTYNEQFF.

This clonotype was detected many times. The chain employs TRBV20-1 and TRBJ2-1, with TRBD2 as a possible D gene (6 bases). Between the trimmed V and J ends, which lost 5 bases and 6 bases, there was a span of 20 bases. Germline values: CDR1 DFQATT, CDR2 SNEGSKA (reference sequence). CDR3 length: 15 residues. This CDR3 reads CSAPRLVGDGNEQFF. The DNA for the CDR3 is TGCAGTGCTCCGAGACTAGTAGGAGACGGCAATGAGCAGTTCTTC.

This sequence joins TRBV12-3 or TRBV12-4 and TRBJ2-1; possible D gene TRBD2, 6 bases. V lost 7 bases and J lost 3, with 16 bases in between. This CDR3 comprises 15 residues. The CDR3, as DNA: TGTGCCAGCACCCAGGCGACTAGGGTCTACAATGAGCAGTTCTTC. The encoded protein is CASTQATRVYNEQFF.

This chain links TRBV9 with TRBJ1-3; D not certain. CDR1 is SGDLS, CDR2 YYNGEE, per germline. The CDR3 consists of 16 residues. Trimming cost V 0 bases and J 0 bases, with 10 bases left between them. The CDR3 reads CASSVGSPSSGNTIYF. CDR3 DNA: TGTGCCAGCAGCGTAGGCAGCCCGAGCTCTGGAAACACCATATATTTT.